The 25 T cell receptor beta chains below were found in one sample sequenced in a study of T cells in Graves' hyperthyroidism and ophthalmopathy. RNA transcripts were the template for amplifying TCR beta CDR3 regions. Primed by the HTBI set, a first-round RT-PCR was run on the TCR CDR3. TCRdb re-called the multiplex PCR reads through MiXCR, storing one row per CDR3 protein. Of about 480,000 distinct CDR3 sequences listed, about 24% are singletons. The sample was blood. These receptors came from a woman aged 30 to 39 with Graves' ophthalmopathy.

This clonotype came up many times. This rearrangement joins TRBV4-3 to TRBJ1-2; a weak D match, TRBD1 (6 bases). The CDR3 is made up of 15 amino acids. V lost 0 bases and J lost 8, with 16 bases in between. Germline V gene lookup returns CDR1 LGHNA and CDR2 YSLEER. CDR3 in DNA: TGCGCCAGCAGCCAAGAGGCCTCAACAGGGTCCGGCTACACCTTC. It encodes CASSQEASTGSGYTF.

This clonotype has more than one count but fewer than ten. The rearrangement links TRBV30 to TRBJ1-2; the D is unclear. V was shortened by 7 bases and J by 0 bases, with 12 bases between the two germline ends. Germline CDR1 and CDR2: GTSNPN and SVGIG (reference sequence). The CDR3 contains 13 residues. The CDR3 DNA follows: TGTGCCTTCACTGAGGGAGCTAACTATGGCTACACCTTC. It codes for CAFTEGANYGYTF. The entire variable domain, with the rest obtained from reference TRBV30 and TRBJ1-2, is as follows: SQTIHQWPATLVQPVGSPLSLECTVEGTSNPNLYWYRQAAGRGLQLLFYSVGIGQISSEVPQNLSASRPQDRQFILSSKKLLLSDSGFYLCAFTEGANYGYTFGSGTRLTVV.

Here the CDR3 reads CASSETGWQGELFF. CDR3 nucleotide sequence: TGTGCCAGCTCAGAAACCGGGTGGCAGGGAGAGCTGTTTTTT. The chain combines TRBV18 with TRBJ2-2; the D gene is possibly TRBD1 (5 bases). The V gene's germline CDR1 is KGHSH and CDR2 LQKENI. Trimming took off 5 bases at V and 11 bases at J, with 18 bases between the two ends. The length of the CDR3 is 14 residues.

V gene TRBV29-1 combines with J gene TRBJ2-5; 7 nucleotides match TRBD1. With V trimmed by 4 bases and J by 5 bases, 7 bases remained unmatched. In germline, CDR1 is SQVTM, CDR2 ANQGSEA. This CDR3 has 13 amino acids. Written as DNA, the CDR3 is TGCAGCGTTGGGGACAGAGGGCTGGAGACCCAGTACTTC. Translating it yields CSVGDRGLETQYF.

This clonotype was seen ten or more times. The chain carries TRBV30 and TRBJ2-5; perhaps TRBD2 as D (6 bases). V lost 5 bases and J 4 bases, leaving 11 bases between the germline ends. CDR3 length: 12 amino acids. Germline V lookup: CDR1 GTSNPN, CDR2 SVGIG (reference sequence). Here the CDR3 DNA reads TGTGCCTGGCAGGGAGGAGGAGAGACCCAGTACTTC. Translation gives CAWQGGGETQYF.

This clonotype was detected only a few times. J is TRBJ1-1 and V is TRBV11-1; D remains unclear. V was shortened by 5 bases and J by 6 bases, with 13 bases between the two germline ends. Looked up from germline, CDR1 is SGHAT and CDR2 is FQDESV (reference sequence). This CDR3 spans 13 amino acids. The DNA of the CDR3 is TGTGCCAGCAGCCCCGGGCGCGTGGCTGAAGCTTTCTTT. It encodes CASSPGRVAEAFF.

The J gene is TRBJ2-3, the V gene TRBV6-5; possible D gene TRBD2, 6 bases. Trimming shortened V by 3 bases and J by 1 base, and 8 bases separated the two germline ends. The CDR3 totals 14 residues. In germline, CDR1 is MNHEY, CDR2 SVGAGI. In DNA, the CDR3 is TGTGCCAGCAGTTATCGCGGGGGCACAGATACGCAGTATTTT. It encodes CASSYRGGTDTQYF.

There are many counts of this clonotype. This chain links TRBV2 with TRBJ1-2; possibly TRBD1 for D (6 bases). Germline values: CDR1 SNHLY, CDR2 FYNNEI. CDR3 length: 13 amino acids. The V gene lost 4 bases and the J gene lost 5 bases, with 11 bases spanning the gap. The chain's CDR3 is CASSAQGWYGYTF. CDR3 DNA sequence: TGTGCCAGCAGTGCGCAGGGGTGGTATGGCTACACCTTC.

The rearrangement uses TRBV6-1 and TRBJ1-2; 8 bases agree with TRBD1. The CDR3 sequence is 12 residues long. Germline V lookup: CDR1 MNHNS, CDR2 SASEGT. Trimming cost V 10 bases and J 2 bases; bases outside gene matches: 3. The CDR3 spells CATGQGNYGYTF. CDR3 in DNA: TGTGCCACTGGACAGGGAAACTATGGCTACACCTTC.

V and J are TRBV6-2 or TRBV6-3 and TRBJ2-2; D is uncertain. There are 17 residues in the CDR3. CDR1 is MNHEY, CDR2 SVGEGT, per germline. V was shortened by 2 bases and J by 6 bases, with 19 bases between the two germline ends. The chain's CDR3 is CASSYQLGGAIAGELFF. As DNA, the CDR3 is TGTGCCAGCAGTTACCAACTGGGCGGCGCCATAGCCGGGGAGCTGTTTTTT.

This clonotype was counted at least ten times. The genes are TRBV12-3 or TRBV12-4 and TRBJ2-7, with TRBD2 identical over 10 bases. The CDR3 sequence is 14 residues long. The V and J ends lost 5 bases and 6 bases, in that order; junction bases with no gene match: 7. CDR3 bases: TGTGCCAGCAGTCCCCAATGGACTAGCGGCGAGCAGTACTTC. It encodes CASSPQWTSGEQYF.

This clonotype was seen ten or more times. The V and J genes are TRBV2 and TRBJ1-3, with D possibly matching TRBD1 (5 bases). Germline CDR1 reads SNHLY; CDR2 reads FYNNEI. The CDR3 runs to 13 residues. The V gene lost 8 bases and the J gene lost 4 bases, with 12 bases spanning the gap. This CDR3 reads CASSEQAGNTIYF. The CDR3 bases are TGTGCCAGCTCGGAACAGGCCGGAAACACCATATATTTT. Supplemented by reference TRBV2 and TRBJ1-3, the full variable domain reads EPEVTQTPSHQVTQMGQEVILRCVPISNHLYFYWYRQILGQKVEFLVSFYNNEISEKSEIFDDQFSVERPDGSNFTLKIRSTKLEDSAMYFCASSEQAGNTIYFGEGSWLTVV.

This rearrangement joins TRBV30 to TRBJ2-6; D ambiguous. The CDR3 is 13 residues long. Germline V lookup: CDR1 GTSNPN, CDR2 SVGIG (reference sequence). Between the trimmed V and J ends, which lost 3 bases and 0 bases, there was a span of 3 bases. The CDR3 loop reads CAWRNSGANVLTF. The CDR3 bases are TGTGCCTGGAGAAACTCTGGGGCCAACGTCCTGACTTTC.

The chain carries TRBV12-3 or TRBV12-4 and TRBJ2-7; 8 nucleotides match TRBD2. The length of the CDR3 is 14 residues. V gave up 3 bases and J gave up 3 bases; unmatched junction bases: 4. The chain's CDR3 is CASSFGGVVYEQYF. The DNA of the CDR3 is TGTGCCAGCAGTTTCGGGGGGGTAGTCTACGAGCAGTACTTC.

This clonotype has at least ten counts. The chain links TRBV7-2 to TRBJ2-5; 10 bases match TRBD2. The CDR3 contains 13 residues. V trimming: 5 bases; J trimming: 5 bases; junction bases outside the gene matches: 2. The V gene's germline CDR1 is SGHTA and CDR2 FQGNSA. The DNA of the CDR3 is TGTGCCAGCAGCCCGACTAGCGGGGAGACCCAGTACTTC. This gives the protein CASSPTSGETQYF.

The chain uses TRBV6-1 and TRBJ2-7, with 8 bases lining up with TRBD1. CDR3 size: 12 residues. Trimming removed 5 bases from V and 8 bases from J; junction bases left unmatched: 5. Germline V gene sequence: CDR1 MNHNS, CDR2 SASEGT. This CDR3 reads CASSRTGSQQYF. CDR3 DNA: TGTGCCAGCAGTAGGACAGGGTCGCAGCAGTACTTC.

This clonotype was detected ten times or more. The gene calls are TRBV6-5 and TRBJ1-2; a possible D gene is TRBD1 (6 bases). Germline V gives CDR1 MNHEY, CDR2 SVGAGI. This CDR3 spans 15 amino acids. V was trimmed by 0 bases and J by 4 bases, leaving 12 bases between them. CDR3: CASSYSSGTTYGYTF. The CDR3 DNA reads TGTGCCAGCAGTTACTCGTCGGGGACAACCTATGGCTACACCTTC.

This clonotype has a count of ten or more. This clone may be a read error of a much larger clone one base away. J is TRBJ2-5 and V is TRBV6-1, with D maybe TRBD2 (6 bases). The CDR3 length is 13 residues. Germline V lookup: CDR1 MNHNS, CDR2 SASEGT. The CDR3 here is CASTRDLQETKYF. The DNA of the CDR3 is TGTGCCAGCACCAGGGACTTACAAGAGACCAAGTACTTC.

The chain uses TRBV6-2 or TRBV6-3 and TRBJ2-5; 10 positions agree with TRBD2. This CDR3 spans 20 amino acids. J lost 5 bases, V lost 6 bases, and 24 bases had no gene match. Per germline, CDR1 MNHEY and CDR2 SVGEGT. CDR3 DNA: TGTGCCAGCAGCTACCGTTACTCCTCATTGCAAGCGGGGGGGGTGGAGACCCAGTACTTC. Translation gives CASSYRYSSLQAGGVETQYF.

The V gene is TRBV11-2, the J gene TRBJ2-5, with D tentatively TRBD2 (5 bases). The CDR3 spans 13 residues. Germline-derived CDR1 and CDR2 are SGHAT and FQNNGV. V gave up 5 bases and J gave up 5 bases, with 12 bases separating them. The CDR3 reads CASSDGVSETQYF. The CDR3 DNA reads TGTGCCAGCAGCGACGGGGTCTCGGAGACCCAGTACTTC.

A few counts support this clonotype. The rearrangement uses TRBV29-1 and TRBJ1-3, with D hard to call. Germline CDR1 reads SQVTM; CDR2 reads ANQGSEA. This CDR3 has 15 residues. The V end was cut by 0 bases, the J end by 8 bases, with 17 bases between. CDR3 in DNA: TGCAGCGTTGAAGATATATCGACGGTCGGGGACACCATATATTTT. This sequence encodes CSVEDISTVGDTIYF.

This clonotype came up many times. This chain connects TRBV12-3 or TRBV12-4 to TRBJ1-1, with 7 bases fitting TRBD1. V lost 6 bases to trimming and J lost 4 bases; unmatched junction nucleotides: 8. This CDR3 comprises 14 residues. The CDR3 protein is CASSLGGAGTEAFF. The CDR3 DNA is TGTGCCAGCAGCCTAGGGGGCGCCGGCACTGAAGCTTTCTTT.

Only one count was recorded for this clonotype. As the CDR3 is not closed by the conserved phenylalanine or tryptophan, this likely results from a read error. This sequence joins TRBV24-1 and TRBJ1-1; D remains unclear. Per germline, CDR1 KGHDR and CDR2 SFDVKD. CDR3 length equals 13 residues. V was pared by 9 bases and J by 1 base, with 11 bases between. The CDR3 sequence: CATGASWNTEAFV. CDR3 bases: TGTGCCACCGGCGCTTCTTGGAACACTGAAGCTTTCGTT.

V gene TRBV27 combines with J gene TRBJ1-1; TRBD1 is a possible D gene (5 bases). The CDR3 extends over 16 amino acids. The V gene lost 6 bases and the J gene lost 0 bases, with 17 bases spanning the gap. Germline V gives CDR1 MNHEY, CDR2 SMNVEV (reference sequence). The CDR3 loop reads CASSLIRDGMNTEAFF. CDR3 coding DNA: TGTGCCAGCAGCTTAATCCGGGACGGGATGAACACTGAAGCTTTCTTT.

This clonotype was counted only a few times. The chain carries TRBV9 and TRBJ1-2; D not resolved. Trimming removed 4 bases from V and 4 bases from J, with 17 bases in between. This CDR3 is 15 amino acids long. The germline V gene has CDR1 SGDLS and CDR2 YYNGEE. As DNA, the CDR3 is TGTGCCAGCAGCCCCCAGTCCGCACCGATCTATGGCTACACCTTC. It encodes CASSPQSAPIYGYTF.